These 8 T cell receptor beta chains were sequenced from one sample in a study of radiotherapy plus CTLA-4 blockade in lung cancer. Only in-frame clones appear in the TCRdb table, and some are missing; sequencing was by immunoSEQ multiplex PCR. The data hold around 130,000 clones, with 90% observed a single time. The input for sequencing was peripheral blood, taken from a patient treated with radiotherapy plus ipilimumab. Receptors were obtained from a human donor with non-small cell lung cancer that progressed on radiotherapy plus ipilimumab.

The chain uses TRBV6-5 and TRBJ1-2, with D unclear. V was shortened by 0 bases and J by 4 bases, with 9 bases between the two germline ends. CDR1 and CDR2 (germline): MNHEY, SVGAGI. The length of the CDR3 is 14 residues. The CDR3 is CASSYSPASYGYTF. DNA for the CDR3: TGTGCCAGCAGTTACTCGCCGGCAAGCTATGGCTACACCTTC.

This chain connects TRBV6-5 to TRBJ1-5; 8 nucleotides match TRBD1. Unmatched junction bases numbered 10, after V lost 10 bases and J lost 5 bases. There are 14 residues in the CDR3. Per germline, CDR1 MNHEY and CDR2 SVGAGI. CDR3 loop: CATMDRAAHQPQHF. In DNA form, the CDR3 reads TGTGCCACCATGGACAGGGCGGCTCATCAGCCCCAGCATTTT.

The chain uses TRBV28 and TRBJ1-5, with no clear D. This CDR3 spans 15 amino acids. In germline, CDR1 is MDHEN, CDR2 SYDVKM. V was trimmed by 1 base and J by 2 bases, leaving 9 bases between them. The DNA of the CDR3 is TGTGCCAGCAGTTTATCCGGATTGGGCAATCAGCCCCAGCATTTT. It codes for CASSLSGLGNQPQHF.

The V gene is TRBV4-1, the J gene TRBJ2-1; 10 positions agree with TRBD2. CDR1 MGHRA and CDR2 YSYEKL come from the germline V gene. The J segment lost 9 bases and the V segment lost 4 bases, leaving 12 bases of the junction unmatched. This CDR3 is built from 16 residues. The CDR3 here is CASSLLPASGSSEQFF. DNA of the CDR3: TGCGCCAGCAGCCTACTGCCCGCTAGCGGGAGCAGTGAGCAGTTCTTC.

V usage is TRBV5-6 and J usage is TRBJ2-7; D possibly corresponds to TRBD2 (5 bases). The CDR3 has 15 amino acids. From germline, CDR1 is SGHDT and CDR2 YYEEEE. Trimming removed 0 bases from V and 4 bases from J, with 14 bases in between. The CDR3, as DNA: TGTGCCAGCAGCTTGGGGGGTGCGCGGGCTTACGAGCAGTACTTC. Its translation is CASSLGGARAYEQYF.

The chain carries TRBV15 and TRBJ2-5; unclear D gene. Germline CDR1 and CDR2: LNHNV and YYDKDF (reference sequence). The CDR3 has 13 amino acids. The V end lost 0 bases, the J end lost 5 bases, and 7 bases lay between the germline ends. CDR3 coding DNA: TGTGCCACCAGCAGAGAACCGTCGGAGACCCAGTACTTC. It specifies CATSREPSETQYF.

The chain links TRBV5-5 to TRBJ2-4; TRBD1 aligns across 11 bases. The CDR3 extends over 12 amino acids. Germline lookup yields CDR1 SGHKS and CDR2 YYEKEE (reference sequence). V dropped 5 bases and J dropped 14; count of bases not matched to a gene: 6. CDR3 in amino acids: CASRGQGAREYF. The CDR3 DNA reads as TGTGCCAGCAGAGGACAGGGGGCGAGAGAGTACTTC. The full variable domain, completed using reference TRBV5-5 and TRBJ2-4, is DAGVTQSPTHLIKTRGQQVTLRCSPISGHKSVSWYQQVLGQGPQFIFQYYEKEERGRGNFPDRFSARQFPNYSSELNVNALLLGDSALYLCASRGQGAREYFGAGTRLSVL.

The chain links TRBV6-1 to TRBJ2-1; a weak D match, TRBD2 (5 bases). Germline V gene sequence: CDR1 MNHNS, CDR2 SASEGT. This CDR3 comprises 14 residues. The germline V and J ends were trimmed by 3 bases and 3 bases, with 9 bases remaining between them. The CDR3 coding sequence is TGTGCCAGCAGTGAGCGGGTCAGCTACAATGAGCAGTTCTTC. This codes for CASSERVSYNEQFF.